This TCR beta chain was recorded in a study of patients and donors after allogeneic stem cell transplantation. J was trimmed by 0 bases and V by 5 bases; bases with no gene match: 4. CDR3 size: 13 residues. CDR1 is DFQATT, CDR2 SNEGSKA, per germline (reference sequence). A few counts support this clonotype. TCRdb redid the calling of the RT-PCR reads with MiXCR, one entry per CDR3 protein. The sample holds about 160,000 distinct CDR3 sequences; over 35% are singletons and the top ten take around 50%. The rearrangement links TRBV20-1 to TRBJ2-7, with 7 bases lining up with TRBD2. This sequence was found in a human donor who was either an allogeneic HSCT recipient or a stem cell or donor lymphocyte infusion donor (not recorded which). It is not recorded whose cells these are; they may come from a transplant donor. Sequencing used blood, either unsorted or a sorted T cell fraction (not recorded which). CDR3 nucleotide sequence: TGCAGTGCTCGATCTAGCGGCTCCTACGAGCAGTACTTC. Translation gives CSARSSGSYEQYF.